This TCR beta chain was sequenced during a study of shared clonotypes between healthy human individuals. Study information: Per donor, three plates held CD4 naive cells, three held CD4 memory, two held CD8 naive and one held CD8 memory. Overall study results and limits: Larger estimated richness was generally recorded for naive subsets relative to memory subsets. A small donor pool kept down the genetic and exposure-history diversity that was represented.

J gave up 4 bases and V 0 bases, and 5 bases lay outside the gene matches. The CDR3 runs 15 residues. Germline assignment: CDR1 LNHNV and CDR2 YYDKDF (reference sequence). A word on this clone: Its specificity is not known.

Original processing notes: With immunoSEQ giving junction-only sequences and no quality scores, filtering differed. Repertoires were generated with immunoSEQ multiplex PCR, while TCRdb's copy carries only in-frame clones and drops some. V and J calls and clone size come straight from that table; D and trimming were deduced from the DNA. This sample has around 1.1 million clones; approximately 80% occur once, and the top ten carry approximately 0.95%. The gene calls are TRBV15 and TRBJ2-5; TRBD1 aligns across 7 bases. The sequence came from a man between 18 and 35 years old in good health. Some clones in this sample may be carry-over from other donors' samples. Sequencing used memory CD4+ T cells from PBMCs. Subset defined: CD45RA-negative fraction. The CDR3 sequence is CATSRDVGTVETQYF. As DNA, the CDR3 is TGTGCCACCAGCAGAGACGTCGGGACAGTAGAGACCCAGTACTTC.